This T cell receptor beta chain was obtained from a study of regulatory T cells in long-lasting Graves disease. Across the whole study: The term persistent Graves' disease signified upward of 5 years on antithyroid drugs with positive TSH receptor antibodies.

Time point indicated: persistent/refractory GD, antithyroid drugs over 5 years with positive TRAb. From RNA extracted from PBMCs, the TCR library was made. To make TCR beta libraries, researchers used iRepertoire HTBI primers and Arm-PCR of CDR3 regions. In the original processing: Taken together, the samples had fewer than 70 TRBV and some 15 TRBJ segments identified. MiXCR, applied by TCRdb to the multiplex PCR reads, yields one record per CDR3 protein. The V and J calls follow TCRdb's processing rather than the paper's. The sample consists of a few hundred thousand distinct CDR3 sequences, roughly a quarter of them appearing once. Trimming pared 5 bases from V and 2 bases from J, leaving 12 bases between. The CDR3 extends over 14 amino acids. This clonotype has at least ten counts.

The TCR sequence derives from a female donor with Graves disease. This chain uses TRBV12-3 or TRBV12-4 with TRBJ2-5; D might be TRBD2 (5 bases). Material: peripheral blood mononuclear cells (PBMCs), obtained when the disease was refractory, from a patient treated with antithyroid drugs. The CDR3 nucleotides read TGTGCCAGCAGTCCCCACCGACTACAAGAGACCCAGTACTTC. It codes for CASSPHRLQETQYF.